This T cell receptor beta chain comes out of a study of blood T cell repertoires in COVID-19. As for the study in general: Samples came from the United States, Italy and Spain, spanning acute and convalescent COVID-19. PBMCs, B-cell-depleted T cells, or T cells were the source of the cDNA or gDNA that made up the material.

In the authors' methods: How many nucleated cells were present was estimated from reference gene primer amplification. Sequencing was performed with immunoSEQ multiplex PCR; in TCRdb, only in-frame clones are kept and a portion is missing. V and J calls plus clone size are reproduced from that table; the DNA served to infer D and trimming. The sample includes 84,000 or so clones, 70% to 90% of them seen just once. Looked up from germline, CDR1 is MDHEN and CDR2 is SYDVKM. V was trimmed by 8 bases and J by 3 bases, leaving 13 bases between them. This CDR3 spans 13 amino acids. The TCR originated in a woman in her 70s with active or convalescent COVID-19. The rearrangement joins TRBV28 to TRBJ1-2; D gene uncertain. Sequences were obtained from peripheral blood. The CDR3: CASGGRAHYGYTF. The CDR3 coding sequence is TGTGCCAGCGGAGGGCGGGCTCACTATGGCTACACCTTC.